This TCR beta chain was sequenced for a study of blood T cells in healthy people across ages. In this sample, this clonotype turned up a few times. The antigen is not known. Points from the study as a whole: Estimates of diversity drawn from one million T cells were considered underestimates.

Sample-barcoded 5' priming and a J-beta primer mix drove a second PCR of about 6 to 12 cycles. Using its own MiXCR run on the 5' RACE reads, TCRdb lists one record per CDR3 protein. The table lists 710,000 or so distinct CDR3 sequences, approximately 22% of them singletons, with around a fifth in the top ten. Each individual donor underwent a draw of approximately 9.8 milliliters of peripheral blood. Germline V gene lookup returns CDR1 SGHRS and CDR2 YFSETQ. V was cut by 3 bases and J by 1 base, with 13 bases left in between. There are 15 residues in the CDR3. The sequenced material came from blood. The chain is built from TRBV5-1 and TRBJ2-5; D unclear. The TCR originated in a man in his sixties or seventies in good health. The CDR3 protein is CASSSPDNFQETQYF. CDR3 DNA: TGCGCCAGCAGCTCCCCTGACAACTTCCAAGAGACCCAGTACTTC.